The T cell receptor (beta chain) under discussion was sequenced for a study of identical twins. The study, taken as a whole, reports: When twins shared out-of-frame alpha sequences, those sequences had excess low generation probability. Models underestimated how often monozygotic twins shared out-of-frame TCR alpha.

Comments on this clonotype: Its antigen is undetermined.

TCRdb passed the 5' RACE reads through MiXCR, listing each CDR3 protein once. The table shows 500,000 to 550,000 distinct CDR3 sequences, with approximately 20% occurring only once. In addition, the sample was reused for a study of yellow fever vaccine responses in identical twins. As that study records: Each twin's T cell response to the vaccine was reported to look partly convergent and partly personalized.

The sequenced sample was CD4+ T cells sorted from blood. This sequence originates from a woman aged 18 to 35 in good health.

CDR3 sequence: CASSPKIGQTYQETQYF. The CDR3 coding sequence is TGTGCCAGCAGCCCCAAGATCGGACAGACGTACCAAGAGACCCAGTACTTC. This chain connects TRBV12-3 or TRBV12-4 to TRBJ2-5; a possible D gene is TRBD1 (6 bases). V lost 6 bases, J lost 0 bases, and 20 bases lay in between. The CDR3 length is 17 residues.